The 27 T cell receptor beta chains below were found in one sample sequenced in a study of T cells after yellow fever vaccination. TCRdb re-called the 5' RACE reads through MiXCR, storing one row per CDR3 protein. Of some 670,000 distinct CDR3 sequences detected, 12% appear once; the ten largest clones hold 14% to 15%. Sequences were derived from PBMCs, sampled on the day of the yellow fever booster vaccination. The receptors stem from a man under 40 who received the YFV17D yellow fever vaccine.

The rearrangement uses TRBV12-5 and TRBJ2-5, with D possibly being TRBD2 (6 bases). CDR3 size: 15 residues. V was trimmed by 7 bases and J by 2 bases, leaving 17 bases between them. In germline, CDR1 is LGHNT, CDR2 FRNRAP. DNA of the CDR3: TGTGCTAGTGTCGGTGGTAGCGGTCTACAAGAGACCCAGTACTTC. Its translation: CASVGGSGLQETQYF.

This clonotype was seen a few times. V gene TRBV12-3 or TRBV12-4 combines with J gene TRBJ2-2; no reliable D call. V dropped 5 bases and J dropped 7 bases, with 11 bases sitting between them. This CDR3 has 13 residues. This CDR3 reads CASSQPVGGELFF. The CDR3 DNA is TGTGCCAGCAGTCAACCGGTGGGCGGGGAGCTGTTTTTT.

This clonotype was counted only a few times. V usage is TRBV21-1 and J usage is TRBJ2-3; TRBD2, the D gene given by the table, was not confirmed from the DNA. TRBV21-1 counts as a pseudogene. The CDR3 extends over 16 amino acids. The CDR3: CASSNQDYGSTDTQYF. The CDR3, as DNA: TGTGCCAGCAGCAACCAGGACTACGGAAGCACAGATACGCAGTATTTT.

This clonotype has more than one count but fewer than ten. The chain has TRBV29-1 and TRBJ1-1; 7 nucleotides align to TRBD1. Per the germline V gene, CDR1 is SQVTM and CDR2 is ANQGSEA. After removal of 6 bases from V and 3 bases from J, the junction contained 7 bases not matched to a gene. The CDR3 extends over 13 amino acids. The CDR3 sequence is CSVAGTVDTEAFF. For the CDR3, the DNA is TGCAGCGTGGCGGGGACAGTAGACACTGAAGCTTTCTTT.

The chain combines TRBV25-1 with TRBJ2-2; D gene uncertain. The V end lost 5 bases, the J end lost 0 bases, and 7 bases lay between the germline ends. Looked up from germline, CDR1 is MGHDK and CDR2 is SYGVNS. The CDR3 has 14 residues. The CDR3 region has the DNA TGTGCCAGCAGTATGGGCGCGAACACCGGGGAGCTGTTTTTT. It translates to CASSMGANTGELFF. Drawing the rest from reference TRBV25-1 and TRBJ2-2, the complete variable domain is EADIYQTPRYLVIGTGKKITLECSQTMGHDKMYWYQQDPGMELHLIHYSYGVNSTEKGDLSSESTVSRIRTEHFPLTLESARPSHTSQYLCASSMGANTGELFFGEGSRLTVL.

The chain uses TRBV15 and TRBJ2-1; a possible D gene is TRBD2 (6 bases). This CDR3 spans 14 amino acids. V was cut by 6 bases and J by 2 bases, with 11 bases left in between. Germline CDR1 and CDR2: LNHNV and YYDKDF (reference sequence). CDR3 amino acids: CATRASDPYNEQFF. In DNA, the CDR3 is TGTGCCACCAGAGCTAGCGACCCCTACAATGAGCAGTTCTTC.

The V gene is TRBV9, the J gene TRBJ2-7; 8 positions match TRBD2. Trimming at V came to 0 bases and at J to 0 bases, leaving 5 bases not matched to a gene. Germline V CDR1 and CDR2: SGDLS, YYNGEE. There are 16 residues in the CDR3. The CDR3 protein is CASSVGSGSFSYEQYF. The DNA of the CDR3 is TGTGCCAGCAGCGTAGGAAGCGGGAGTTTCTCCTACGAGCAGTACTTC.

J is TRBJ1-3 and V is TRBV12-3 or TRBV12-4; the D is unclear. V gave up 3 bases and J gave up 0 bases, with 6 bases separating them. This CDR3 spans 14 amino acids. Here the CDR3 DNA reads TGTGCCAGCAGTTTTGTCAGCTCTGGAAACACCATATATTTT. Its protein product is CASSFVSSGNTIYF.

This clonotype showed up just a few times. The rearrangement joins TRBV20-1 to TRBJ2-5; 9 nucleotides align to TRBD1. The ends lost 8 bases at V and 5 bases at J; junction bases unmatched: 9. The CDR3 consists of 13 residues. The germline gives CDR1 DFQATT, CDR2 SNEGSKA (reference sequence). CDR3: CSTDDRGLETQYF. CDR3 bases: TGCAGTACGGATGACAGGGGGTTGGAGACCCAGTACTTC.

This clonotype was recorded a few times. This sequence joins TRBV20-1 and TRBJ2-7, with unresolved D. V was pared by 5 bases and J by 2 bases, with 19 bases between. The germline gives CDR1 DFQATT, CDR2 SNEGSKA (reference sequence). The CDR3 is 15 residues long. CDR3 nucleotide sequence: TGCAGTGCTTCCCCCCCGGGCCGACATACCTACGAGCAGTACTTC. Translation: CSASPPGRHTYEQYF.

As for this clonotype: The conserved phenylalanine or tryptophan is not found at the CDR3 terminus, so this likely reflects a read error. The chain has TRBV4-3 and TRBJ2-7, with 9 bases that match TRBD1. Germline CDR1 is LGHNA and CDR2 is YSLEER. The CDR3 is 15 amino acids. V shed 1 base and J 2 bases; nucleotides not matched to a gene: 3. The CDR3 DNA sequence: TGCGCCAGCAGCCAAGCGACAGGGGGACCCTACGAGCAGTACTCC. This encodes CASSQATGGPYEQYS.

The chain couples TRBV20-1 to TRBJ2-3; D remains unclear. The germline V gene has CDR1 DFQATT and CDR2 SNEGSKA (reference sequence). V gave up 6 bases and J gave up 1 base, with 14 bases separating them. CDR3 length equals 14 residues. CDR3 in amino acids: CSATGPWGTDTQYF. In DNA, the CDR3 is TGCAGTGCCACCGGTCCATGGGGCACAGATACGCAGTATTTT.

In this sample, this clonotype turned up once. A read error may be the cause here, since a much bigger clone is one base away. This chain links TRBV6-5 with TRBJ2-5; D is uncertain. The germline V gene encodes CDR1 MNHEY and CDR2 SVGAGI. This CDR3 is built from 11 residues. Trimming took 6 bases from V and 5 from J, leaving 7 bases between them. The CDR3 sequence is CASRDLETQYF. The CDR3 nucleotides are TGTGCCAGCAGGGACCTCGAGACCCAGTACTTC.

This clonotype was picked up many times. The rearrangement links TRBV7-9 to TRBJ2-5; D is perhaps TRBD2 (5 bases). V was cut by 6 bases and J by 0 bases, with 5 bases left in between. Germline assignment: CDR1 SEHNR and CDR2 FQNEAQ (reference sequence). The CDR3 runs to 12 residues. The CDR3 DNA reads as TGTGCCAGCAGGAGGGACCAAGAGACCCAGTACTTC. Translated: CASRRDQETQYF.

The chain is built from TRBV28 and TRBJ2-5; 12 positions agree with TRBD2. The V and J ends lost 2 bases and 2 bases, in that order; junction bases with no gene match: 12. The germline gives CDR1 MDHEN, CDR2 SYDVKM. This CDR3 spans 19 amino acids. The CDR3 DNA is TGTGCCAGCAGTTTACGTGCTAGCGGGAGGGCAATCGGACAAGAGACCCAGTACTTC. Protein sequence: CASSLRASGRAIGQETQYF.

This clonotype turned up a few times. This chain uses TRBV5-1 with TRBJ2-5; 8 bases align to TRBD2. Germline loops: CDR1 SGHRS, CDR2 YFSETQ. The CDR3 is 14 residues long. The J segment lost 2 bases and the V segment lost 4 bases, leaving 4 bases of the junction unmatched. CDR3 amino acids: CASSRGGTQETQYF. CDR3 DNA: TGCGCCAGCAGCCGCGGGGGGACACAAGAGACCCAGTACTTC. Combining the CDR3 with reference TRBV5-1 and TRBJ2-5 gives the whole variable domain KAGVTQTPRYLIKTRGQQVTLSCSPISGHRSVSWYQQTPGQGLQFLFEYFSETQRNKGNFPGRFSGRQFSNSRSEMNVSTLELGDSALYLCASSRGGTQETQYFGPGTRLLVL.

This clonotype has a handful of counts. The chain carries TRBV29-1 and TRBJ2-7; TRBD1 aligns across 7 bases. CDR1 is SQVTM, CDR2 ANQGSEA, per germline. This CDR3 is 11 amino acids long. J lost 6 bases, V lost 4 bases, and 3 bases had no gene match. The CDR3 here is CSVVRDSEQYF. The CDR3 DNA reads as TGCAGCGTTGTTAGGGACAGCGAGCAGTACTTC.

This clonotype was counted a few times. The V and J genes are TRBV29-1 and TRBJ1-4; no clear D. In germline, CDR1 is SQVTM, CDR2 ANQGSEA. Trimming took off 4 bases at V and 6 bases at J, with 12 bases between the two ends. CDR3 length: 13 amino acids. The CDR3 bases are TGCAGCGTTGGCAGGACCAAAGATGAAAAACTGTTTTTT. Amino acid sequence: CSVGRTKDEKLFF.

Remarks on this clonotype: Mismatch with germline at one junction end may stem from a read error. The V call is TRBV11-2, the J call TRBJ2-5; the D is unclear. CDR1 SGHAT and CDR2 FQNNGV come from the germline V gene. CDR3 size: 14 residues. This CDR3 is CASSVDGWSETQYF. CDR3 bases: TGTGCCAGCAGCGTAGACGGCTGGAGCGAGACCCAGTACTTC.

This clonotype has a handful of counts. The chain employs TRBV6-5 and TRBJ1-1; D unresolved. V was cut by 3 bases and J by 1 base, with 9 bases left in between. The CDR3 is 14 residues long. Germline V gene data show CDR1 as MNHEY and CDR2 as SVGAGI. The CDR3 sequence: CASSYKPWNTEAFF. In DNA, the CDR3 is TGTGCCAGCAGTTATAAGCCCTGGAACACTGAAGCTTTCTTT.

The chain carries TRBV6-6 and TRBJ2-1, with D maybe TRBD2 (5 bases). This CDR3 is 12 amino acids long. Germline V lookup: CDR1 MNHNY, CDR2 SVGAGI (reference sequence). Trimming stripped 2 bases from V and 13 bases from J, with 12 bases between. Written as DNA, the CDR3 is TGTGCCAGCAGTTACGCCCACGGGGTCCAGTTCTTC. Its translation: CASSYAHGVQFF.

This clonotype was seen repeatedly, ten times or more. CDR3 amino acids: CASRETGFTDTQYF. In DNA, the CDR3 is TGTGCCAGCAGAGAAACAGGGTTCACAGATACGCAGTATTTT. The chain uses TRBV6-1 and TRBJ2-3, with D maybe TRBD1 (6 bases). Germline loops: CDR1 MNHNS, CDR2 SASEGT. V was trimmed by 6 bases and J by 2 bases, leaving 12 bases between them. The CDR3 length is 14 residues.

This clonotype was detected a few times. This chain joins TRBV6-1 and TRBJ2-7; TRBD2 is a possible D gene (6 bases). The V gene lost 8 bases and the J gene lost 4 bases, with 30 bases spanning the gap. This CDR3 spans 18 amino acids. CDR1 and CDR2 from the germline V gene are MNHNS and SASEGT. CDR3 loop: CASPTPEGPQRVRYEQYF. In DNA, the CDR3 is TGTGCCAGCCCCACCCCGGAGGGACCACAGAGAGTGCGATACGAGCAGTACTTC.

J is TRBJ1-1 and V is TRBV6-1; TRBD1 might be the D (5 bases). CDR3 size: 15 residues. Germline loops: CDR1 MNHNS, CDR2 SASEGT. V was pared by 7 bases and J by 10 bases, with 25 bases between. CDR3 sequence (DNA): TGTGCCAGCACTCCATCGAGGGGCTCACCCGTAGGAGCTTTCTTT. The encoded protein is CASTPSRGSPVGAFF.

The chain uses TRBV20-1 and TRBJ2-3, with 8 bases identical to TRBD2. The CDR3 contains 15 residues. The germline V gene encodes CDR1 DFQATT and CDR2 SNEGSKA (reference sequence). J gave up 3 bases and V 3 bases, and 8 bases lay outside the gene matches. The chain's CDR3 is CSASNKRESTDTQYF. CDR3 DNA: TGCAGTGCTAGTAATAAGCGGGAGTCAACAGATACGCAGTATTTT.

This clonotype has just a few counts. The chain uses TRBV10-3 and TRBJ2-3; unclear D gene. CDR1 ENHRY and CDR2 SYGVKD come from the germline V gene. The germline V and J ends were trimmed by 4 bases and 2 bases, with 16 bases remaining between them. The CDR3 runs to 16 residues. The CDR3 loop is CAISGVDGAFTDTQYF. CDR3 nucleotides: TGTGCCATCAGTGGAGTGGACGGCGCTTTCACAGATACGCAGTATTTT.

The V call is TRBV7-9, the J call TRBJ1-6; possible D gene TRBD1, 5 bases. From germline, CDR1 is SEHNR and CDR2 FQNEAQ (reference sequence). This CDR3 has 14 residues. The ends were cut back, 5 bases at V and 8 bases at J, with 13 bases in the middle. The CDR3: CASSHNGGDSPLHF. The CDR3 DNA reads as TGTGCCAGCAGCCACAATGGGGGGGATTCACCCCTCCACTTT. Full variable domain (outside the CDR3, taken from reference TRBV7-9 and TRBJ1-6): DTGVSQNPRHKITKRGQNVTFRCDPISEHNRLYWYRQTLGQGPEFLTYFQNEAQLEKSRLLSDRFSAERPKGSFSTLEIQRTEQGDSAMYLCASSHNGGDSPLHFGNGTRLTVT.